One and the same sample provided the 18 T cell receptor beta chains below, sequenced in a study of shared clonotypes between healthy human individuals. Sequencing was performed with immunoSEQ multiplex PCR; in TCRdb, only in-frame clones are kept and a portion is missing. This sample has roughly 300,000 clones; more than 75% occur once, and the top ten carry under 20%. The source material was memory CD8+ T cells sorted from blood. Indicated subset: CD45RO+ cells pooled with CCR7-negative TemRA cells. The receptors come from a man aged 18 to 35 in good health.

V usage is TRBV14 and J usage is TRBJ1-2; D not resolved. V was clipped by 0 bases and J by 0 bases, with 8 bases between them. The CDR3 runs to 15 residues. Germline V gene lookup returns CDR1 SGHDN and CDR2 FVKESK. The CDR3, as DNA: TGTGCCAGCAGCCAAGAGTCGGAGACTAACTATGGCTACACCTTC. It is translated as CASSQESETNYGYTF.

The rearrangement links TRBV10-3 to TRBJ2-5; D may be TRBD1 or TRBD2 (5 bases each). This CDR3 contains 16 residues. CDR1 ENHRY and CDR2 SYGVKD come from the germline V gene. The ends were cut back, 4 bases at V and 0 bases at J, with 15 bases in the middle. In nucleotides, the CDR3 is TGTGCCATCAGTGGATACGGGACCCAGTACCAAGAGACCCAGTACTTC. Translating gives CAISGYGTQYQETQYF.

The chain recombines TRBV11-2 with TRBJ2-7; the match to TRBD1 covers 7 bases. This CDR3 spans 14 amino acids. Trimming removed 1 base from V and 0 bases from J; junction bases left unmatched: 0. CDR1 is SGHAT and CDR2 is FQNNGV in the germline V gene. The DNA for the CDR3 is TGTGCCAGCAGCTTAGGGGACAGCTCCTACGAGCAGTACTTC. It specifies CASSLGDSSYEQYF. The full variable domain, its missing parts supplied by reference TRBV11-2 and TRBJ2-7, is EAGVAQSPRYKIIEKRQSVAFWCNPISGHATLYWYQQILGQGPKLLIQFQNNGVVDDSQLPKDRFSAERLKGVDSTLKIQPAKLEDSAVYLCASSLGDSSYEQYFGPGTRLTVT.

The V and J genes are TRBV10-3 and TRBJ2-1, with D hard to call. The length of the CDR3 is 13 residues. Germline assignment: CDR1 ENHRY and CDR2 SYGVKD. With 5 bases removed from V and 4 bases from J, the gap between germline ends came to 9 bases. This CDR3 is CAISSTRYNEQFF. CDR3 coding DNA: TGTGCCATCAGTTCGACGAGGTACAATGAGCAGTTCTTC.

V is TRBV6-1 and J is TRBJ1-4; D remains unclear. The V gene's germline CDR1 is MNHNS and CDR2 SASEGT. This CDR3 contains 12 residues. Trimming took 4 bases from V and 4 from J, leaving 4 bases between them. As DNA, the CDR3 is TGTGCCAGCAGTGGGTATAATGAAAAACTGTTTTTT. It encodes CASSGYNEKLFF.

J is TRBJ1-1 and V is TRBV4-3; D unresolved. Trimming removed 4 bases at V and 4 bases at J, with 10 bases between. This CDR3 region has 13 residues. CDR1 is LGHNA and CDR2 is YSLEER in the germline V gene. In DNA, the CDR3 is TGCGCCAGCAGCCCGAATCAAGTCACTGAAGCTTTCTTT. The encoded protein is CASSPNQVTEAFF.

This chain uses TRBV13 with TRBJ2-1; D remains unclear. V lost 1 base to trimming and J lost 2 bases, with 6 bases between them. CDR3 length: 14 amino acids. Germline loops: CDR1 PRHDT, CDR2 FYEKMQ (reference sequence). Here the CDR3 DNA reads TGTGCCAGCAGCTTAGTAGGCGCCTACAATGAGCAGTTCTTC. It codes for CASSLVGAYNEQFF.

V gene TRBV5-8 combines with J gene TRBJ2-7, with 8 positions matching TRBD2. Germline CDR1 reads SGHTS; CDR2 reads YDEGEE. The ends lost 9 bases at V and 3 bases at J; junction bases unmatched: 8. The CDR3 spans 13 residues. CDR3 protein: CANEPTSGYEQYF. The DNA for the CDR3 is TGTGCCAACGAACCCACTAGCGGCTACGAGCAGTACTTC.

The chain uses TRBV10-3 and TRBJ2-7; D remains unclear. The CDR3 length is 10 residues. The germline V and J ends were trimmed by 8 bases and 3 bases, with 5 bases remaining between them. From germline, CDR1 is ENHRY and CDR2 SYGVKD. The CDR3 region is CAIGGYEQYF. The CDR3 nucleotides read TGTGCCATCGGCGGCTACGAGCAGTACTTC.

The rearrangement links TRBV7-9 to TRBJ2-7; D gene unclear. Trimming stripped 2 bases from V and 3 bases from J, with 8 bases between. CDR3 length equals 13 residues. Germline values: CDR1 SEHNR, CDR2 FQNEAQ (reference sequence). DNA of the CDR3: TGTGCCAGCAGCTTATCAGCGAGCTACGAGCAGTACTTC. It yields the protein CASSLSASYEQYF.

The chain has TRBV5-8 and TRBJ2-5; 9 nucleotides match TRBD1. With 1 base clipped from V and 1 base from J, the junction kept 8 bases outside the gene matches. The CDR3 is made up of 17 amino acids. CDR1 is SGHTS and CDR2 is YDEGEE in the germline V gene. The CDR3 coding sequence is TGTGCCAGCAGCTTGTGGGGGACAGGGTTTATCCAAGAGACCCAGTACTTC. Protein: CASSLWGTGFIQETQYF.

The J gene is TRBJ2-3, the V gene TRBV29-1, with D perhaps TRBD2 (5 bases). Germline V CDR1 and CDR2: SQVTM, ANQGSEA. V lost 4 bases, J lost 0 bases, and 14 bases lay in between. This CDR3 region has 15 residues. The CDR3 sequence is CSVVGATPSTDTQYF. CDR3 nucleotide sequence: TGCAGCGTTGTGGGAGCTACCCCTAGCACAGATACGCAGTATTTT.

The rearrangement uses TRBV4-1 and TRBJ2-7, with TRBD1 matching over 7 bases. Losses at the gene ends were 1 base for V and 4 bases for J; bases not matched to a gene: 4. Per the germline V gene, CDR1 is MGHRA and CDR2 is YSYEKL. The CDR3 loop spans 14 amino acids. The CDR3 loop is CASSQGDSLYEQYF. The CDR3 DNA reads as TGCGCCAGCAGCCAAGGGGACAGCCTGTACGAGCAGTACTTC.

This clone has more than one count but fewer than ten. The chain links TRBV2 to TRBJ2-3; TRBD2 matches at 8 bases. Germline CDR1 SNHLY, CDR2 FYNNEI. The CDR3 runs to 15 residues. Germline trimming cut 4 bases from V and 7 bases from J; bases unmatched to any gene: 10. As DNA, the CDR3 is TGTGCCAGCAGTGTTGGAGCGGGAGAGTTTAATACGCAGTATTTT. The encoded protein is CASSVGAGEFNTQYF. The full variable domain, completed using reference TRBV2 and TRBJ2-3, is EPEVTQTPSHQVTQMGQEVILRCVPISNHLYFYWYRQILGQKVEFLVSFYNNEISEKSEIFDDQFSVERPDGSNFTLKIRSTKLEDSAMYFCASSVGAGEFNTQYFGPGTRLTVL.

The CDR3: CASSQVIRDYNSPLHF. CDR3 DNA sequence: TGCGCCAGCAGCCAAGTTATCAGAGATTATAATTCACCCCTCCACTTT. The chain couples TRBV4-1 to TRBJ1-6; D gene unclear. This CDR3 has 16 amino acids. The ends were cut back, 1 base at V and 4 bases at J, with 11 bases in the middle. Germline CDR1 and CDR2: MGHRA and YSYEKL.

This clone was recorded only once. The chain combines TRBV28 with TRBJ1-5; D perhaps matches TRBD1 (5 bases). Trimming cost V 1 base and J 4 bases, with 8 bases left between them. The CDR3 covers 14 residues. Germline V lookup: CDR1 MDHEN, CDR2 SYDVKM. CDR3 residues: CASSLYRTNQPQHF. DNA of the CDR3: TGTGCCAGCAGTTTATATAGGACAAATCAGCCCCAGCATTTT. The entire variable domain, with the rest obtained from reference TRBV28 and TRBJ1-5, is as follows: DVKVTQSSRYLVKRTGEKVFLECVQDMDHENMFWYRQDPGLGLRLIYFSYDVKMKEKGDIPEGYSVSREKKERFSLILESASTNQTSMYLCASSLYRTNQPQHFGDGTRLSIL.

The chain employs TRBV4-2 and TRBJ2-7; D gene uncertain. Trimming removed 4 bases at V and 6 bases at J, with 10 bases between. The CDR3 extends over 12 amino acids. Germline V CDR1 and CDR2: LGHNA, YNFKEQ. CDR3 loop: CASSPRSAEQYF. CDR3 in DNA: TGTGCCAGCAGCCCCCGCAGCGCCGAGCAGTACTTC.

This CDR3 reads CASSTRTGSSYEQYF. The DNA of the CDR3 is TGTGCCAGCAGCACCCGGACAGGGAGCTCCTACGAGCAGTACTTC. The chain uses TRBV27 and TRBJ2-7; 8 bases agree with TRBD1. Germline values: CDR1 MNHEY, CDR2 SMNVEV (reference sequence). Unmatched junction bases numbered 7, after V lost 6 bases and J lost 0 bases. This CDR3 has 15 residues.